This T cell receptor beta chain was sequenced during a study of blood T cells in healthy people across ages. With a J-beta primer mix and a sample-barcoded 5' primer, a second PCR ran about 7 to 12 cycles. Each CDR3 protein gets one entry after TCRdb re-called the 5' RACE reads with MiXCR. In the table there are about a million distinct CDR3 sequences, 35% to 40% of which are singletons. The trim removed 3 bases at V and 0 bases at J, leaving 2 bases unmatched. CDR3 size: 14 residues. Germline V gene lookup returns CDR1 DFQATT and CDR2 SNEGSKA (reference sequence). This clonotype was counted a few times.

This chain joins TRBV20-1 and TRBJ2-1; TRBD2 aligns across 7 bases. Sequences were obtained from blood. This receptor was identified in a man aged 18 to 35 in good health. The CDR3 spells CSASRGGSYNEQFF. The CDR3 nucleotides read TGCAGTGCTAGTCGCGGGGGCTCCTACAATGAGCAGTTCTTC.